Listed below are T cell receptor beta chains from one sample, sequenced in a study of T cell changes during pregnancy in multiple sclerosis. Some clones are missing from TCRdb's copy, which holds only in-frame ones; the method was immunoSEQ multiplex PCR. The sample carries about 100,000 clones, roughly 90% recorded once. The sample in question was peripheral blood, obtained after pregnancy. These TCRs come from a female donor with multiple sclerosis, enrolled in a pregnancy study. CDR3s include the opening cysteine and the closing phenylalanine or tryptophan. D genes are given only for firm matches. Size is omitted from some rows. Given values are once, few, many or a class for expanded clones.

CDR3 protein: CASSLRRQGPLYEQYF
CDR3 DNA: TGTGCCAGCAGCTTACGACGACAGGGGCCCCTCTACGAGCAGTACTTC
J gene: TRBJ2-7
D gene: TRBD1
V gene: TRBV11-2
clone size: -

CDR3 protein: CSVGTVDNYGYTF
CDR3 DNA: TGCAGCGTTGGGACAGTGGATAACTATGGCTACACCTTC
J gene: TRBJ1-2
D gene: -
V gene: TRBV29-1
clone size: -

CDR3 protein: CASSMGRQVNGYTF
CDR3 DNA: TGTGCCAGTAGTATGGGTCGGCAGGTGAATGGCTACACCTTC
J gene: TRBJ1-2
D gene: -
V gene: TRBV19
clone size: -

CDR3 protein: CASSLNRNTGELFF
CDR3 DNA: TGTGCCAGCAGCTTAAATCGGAACACCGGGGAGCTGTTTTTT
J gene: TRBJ2-2
D gene: -
V gene: TRBV7-3
clone size: -

CDR3 protein: CASSLSSILNTEAFF
CDR3 DNA: TGCGCCAGCAGCTTAAGCTCCATCTTGAACACTGAAGCTTTCTTT
J gene: TRBJ1-1
D gene: -
V gene: TRBV5-1
clone size: -

CDR3 protein: CASQRTGVLEQYF
CDR3 DNA: TGTGCCAGCCAACGGACAGGGGTACTCGAGCAGTACTTC
J gene: TRBJ2-7
D gene: TRBD1
V gene: TRBV27
clone size: once

CDR3 protein: CASSRKRTPIDNYGYTF
CDR3 DNA: TGTGCCAGCAGCCGGAAGAGGACACCTATCGACAACTATGGCTACACCTTC
J gene: TRBJ1-2
D gene: -
V gene: TRBV9
clone size: -

CDR3 protein: CASSQDPSVEKLFF
CDR3 DNA: TGCGCCAGCAGCCAAGATCCCAGCGTTGAAAAACTGTTTTTT
J gene: TRBJ1-4
D gene: -
V gene: TRBV4-3
clone size: -

CDR3 protein: CASSGTDYSNQPQHF
CDR3 DNA: TGTGCCAGCAGCGGGACAGACTATAGCAATCAGCCCCAGCATTTT
J gene: TRBJ1-5
D gene: TRBD1
V gene: TRBV28
clone size: -

CDR3 protein: CASTDDKGAVRETQYF
CDR3 DNA: TGTGCCAGCACCGATGACAAGGGGGCTGTTCGAGAGACCCAGTACTTC
J gene: TRBJ2-5
D gene: TRBD1
V gene: TRBV28
clone size: -

CDR3 protein: CASSSAEGREKLFF
CDR3 DNA: TGCGCCAGCAGCTCGGCGGAAGGTCGTGAAAAACTGTTTTTT
J gene: TRBJ1-4
D gene: -
V gene: TRBV5-1
clone size: -

CDR3 protein: CASSFATGVGNSPLHF
CDR3 DNA: TGTGCCAGCAGCTTTGCGACAGGGGTAGGAAATTCACCCCTCCACTTT
J gene: TRBJ1-6
D gene: TRBD1
V gene: TRBV5-6
clone size: -

CDR3 protein: CASSDRGGSNQPQHF
CDR3 DNA: TGTGCCAGCAGTGACAGGGGGGGTAGCAATCAGCCCCAGCATTTT
J gene: TRBJ1-5
D gene: TRBD1
V gene: TRBV28
clone size: -

CDR3 protein: CASFRGRSTEAFF
CDR3 DNA: TGTGCCAGCTTTAGGGGGCGCAGCACTGAAGCTTTCTTT
J gene: TRBJ1-1
D gene: TRBD1
V gene: TRBV7-2
clone size: -

CDR3 protein: CASSSSGAMGEKLFF
CDR3 DNA: TGCGCCAGCAGCTCTTCAGGGGCCATGGGAGAAAAACTGTTTTTT
J gene: TRBJ1-4
D gene: -
V gene: TRBV5-1
clone size: -

CDR3 protein: CASSLSWEGANVLTF
CDR3 DNA: TGCGCCAGCAGTCTAAGTTGGGAGGGGGCCAACGTCCTGACTTTC
J gene: TRBJ2-6
D gene: -
V gene: TRBV4-3
clone size: -